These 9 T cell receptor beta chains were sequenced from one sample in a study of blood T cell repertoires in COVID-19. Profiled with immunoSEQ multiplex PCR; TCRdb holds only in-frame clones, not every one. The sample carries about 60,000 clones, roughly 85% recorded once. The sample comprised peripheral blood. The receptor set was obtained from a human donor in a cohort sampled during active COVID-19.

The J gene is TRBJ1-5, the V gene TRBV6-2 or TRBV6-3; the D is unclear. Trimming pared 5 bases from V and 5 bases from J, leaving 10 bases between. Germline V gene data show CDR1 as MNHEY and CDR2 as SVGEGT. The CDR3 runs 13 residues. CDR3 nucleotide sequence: TGTGCCAGCAGTCTTGTCGGGGATCAGCCCCAGCATTTT. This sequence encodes CASSLVGDQPQHF.

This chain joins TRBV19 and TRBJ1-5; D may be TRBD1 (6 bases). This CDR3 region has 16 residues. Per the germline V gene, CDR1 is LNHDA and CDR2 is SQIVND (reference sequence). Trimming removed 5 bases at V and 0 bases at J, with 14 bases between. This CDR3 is CASSAGQLDSNQPQHF. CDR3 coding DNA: TGTGCCAGTAGTGCCGGACAGCTCGATAGCAATCAGCCCCAGCATTTT.

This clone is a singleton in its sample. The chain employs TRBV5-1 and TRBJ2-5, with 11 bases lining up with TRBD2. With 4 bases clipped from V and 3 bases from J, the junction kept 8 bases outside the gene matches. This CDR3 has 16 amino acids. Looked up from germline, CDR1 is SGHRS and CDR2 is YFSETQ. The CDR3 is CASSPPGLAVKETQYF. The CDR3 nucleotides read TGCGCCAGCAGCCCGCCGGGACTAGCGGTCAAAGAGACCCAGTACTTC.

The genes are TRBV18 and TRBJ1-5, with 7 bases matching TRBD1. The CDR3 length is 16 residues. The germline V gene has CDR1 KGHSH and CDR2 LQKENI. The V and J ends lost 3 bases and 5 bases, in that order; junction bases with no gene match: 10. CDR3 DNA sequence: TGTGCCAGCTCACCCCCTCGACAGGGAGGTGATCAGCCCCAGCATTTT. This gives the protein CASSPPRQGGDQPQHF.

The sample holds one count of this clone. CDR3 bases: TGTGCCAGCAGCTTGCCGACAGGGGTCCCTAACTATGGCTACACCTTC. Encoded protein: CASSLPTGVPNYGYTF. This chain uses TRBV5-4 with TRBJ1-2; 8 bases match TRBD1. The CDR3 covers 16 residues. V was clipped by 1 base and J by 0 bases; unmatched bases: 5. Germline CDR1 and CDR2: SGHNT and YYREEE (reference sequence). Supplemented by reference TRBV5-4 and TRBJ1-2, the full variable domain reads ETGVTQSPTHLIKTRGQQVTLRCSSQSGHNTVSWYQQALGQGPQFIFQYYREEENGRGNFPPRFSGLQFPNYSSELNVNALELDDSALYLCASSLPTGVPNYGYTFGSGTRLTVV.

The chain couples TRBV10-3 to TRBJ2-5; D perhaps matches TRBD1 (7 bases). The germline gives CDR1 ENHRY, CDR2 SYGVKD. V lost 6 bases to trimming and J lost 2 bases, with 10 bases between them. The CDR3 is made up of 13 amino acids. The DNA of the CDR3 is TGTGCCATCAGGGGGGGACAGCAAGAGACCCAGTACTTC. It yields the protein CAIRGGQQETQYF.

This CDR3 is CASNPRQADTQYF. CDR3 nucleotides: TGTGCCAGCAACCCACGGCAGGCAGATACGCAGTATTTT. The chain is built from TRBV7-8 and TRBJ2-3; the D is unclear. CDR1 and CDR2 from the germline V gene are SGHVS and FQNEAQ. The germline V and J ends were trimmed by 7 bases and 4 bases, with 12 bases remaining between them. The CDR3 runs 13 residues.

CDR3 coding DNA: TGTGCCACCAGTGGGCAGGGCAATGAGCAGTTCTTC. It codes for CATSGQGNEQFF. J is TRBJ2-1 and V is TRBV24-1; a possible D gene is TRBD1 (5 bases). The CDR3 runs to 12 residues. V was trimmed by 5 bases and J by 6 bases, leaving 7 bases between them. Germline loops: CDR1 KGHDR, CDR2 SFDVKD.

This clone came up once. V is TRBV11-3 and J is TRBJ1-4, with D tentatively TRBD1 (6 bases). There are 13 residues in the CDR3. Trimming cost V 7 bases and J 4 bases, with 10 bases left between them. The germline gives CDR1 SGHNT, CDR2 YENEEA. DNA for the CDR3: TGTGCCAGCAAAGACAGGTTTAATGAAAAACTGTTTTTT. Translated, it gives CASKDRFNEKLFF.